This entry features one T cell receptor (beta chain) sequence. No cognate antigen has been identified for it. Base qualities were left out, and no much larger clone turns up one base away. This specimen belongs to a study of T cells in tuberculosis (dated by TCRdb to the late 2010s). About the investigation overall: The study combined CD1B tetramers and high-throughput TCR immunosequencing to characterize T cells specific for the mycobacterial lipid antigen glucose monomycolate (GMM). A South African clinical cohort compared IGRA-negative adolescents, IGRA-positive adolescents with latent tuberculosis and adults with active tuberculosis, ten per group. General conclusions and limits of the study: A classifier using the diverse GMM-specific repertoire reached roughly 90% accuracy (AUROC roughly 0.9), compared with approximately 70% accuracy using GEM motif frequencies. Clinical samples were chosen by availability of cryopreserved specimens, and active tuberculosis cases were adults while controls were adolescents. Active tuberculosis TCR-alpha repertoires showed smaller mean NN-distances to GMM-specific TCRs than IGRA-negative controls, suggesting clonal expansion of these TCRs. Smaller NN-distances were partly driven by shorter CDR3-alpha lengths in active tuberculosis patients, and statistical significance was not reached for the TCR-beta difference.

TCR libraries were generated with the immunoSEQ multiplex PCR assay, using TCR-beta and/or TCR-alpha/delta assays for each sample. The amplified TCR libraries were sequenced using the Illumina high-throughput platform. The paper's processing steps were these. Clustering and dimensionality reduction relied on pairwise TCRdist distances among GMM-specific receptors from T cells that were either sorted ex vivo or expanded in vitro. Each clinical repertoire received a mean NN-distance score, defined as the average TCRdist to the nearest 10% of tetramer-positive reference sequences. GEM TCR motif frequency was calculated as the fraction of unique TCRs that matched known GEM sequences in V/J usage and CDR3 length. Active tuberculosis was classified by linear discriminant analysis with leave-one-out cross-validation, implemented in scikit-learn. Held by TCRdb, this immuneACCESS table contains in-frame sequences only and omits some clones. Under half of the omission traces to an unresolved V gene where checked; the cause of the rest is unknown. D and trimming were read from the DNA, whereas the V and J calls and clone size are those reported in that table. This sample gives 45,000 or so clones in total; about 95% of them show up just once. The top ten hold 3.6% of the sample.

At study entry, a tuberculin skin test and the QuantiFERON-TB GOLD In-Tube IGRA were used to screen adolescents for latent tuberculosis infection. Immunosequencing of unsorted cryopreserved PBMC covered, on average, about 91,000 T cells per clinical donor. Eleven high schools in the Worcester region of the Western Cape, South Africa, served as enrollment sites for adolescents aged 12 to 18 years. Ten M. tuberculosis-infected and some ten uninfected adolescents were selected with matching for age and sex. For the adolescents, PBMC were isolated by density centrifugation from freshly drawn heparinized blood and then cryopreserved. The junction shows trimming of 2 bases on V and 9 bases on J, and the gene matches do not reach 10 bases of it. Its CDR3 holds 15 amino acids, cysteine through phenylalanine. The sequence is cut down to CDR3 DNA, 45 bases in frame from base 1. Taken from the germline V gene, the CDR1 and CDR2 loops are SGHRS and YFSETQ.

Recombination linked TRBV5-1 to TRBJ2-1; the central 8 bases match TRBD2. What was sequenced was PBMCs. This TCR derives from a donor aged 5-35 years with latent tuberculosis or without tuberculosis infection. Here is the DNA: TGCGCCAGCAGCTTCAACGCCGGGGGGGCCGGTGAGCAGTTCTTC. This encodes CASSFNAGGAGEQFF.